The 25 T cell receptor beta chains given below trace back to one sample, sequenced in a study of response to subunit inactivated influenza vaccine. MiXCR, applied by TCRdb to the RT-PCR reads, yields one record per CDR3 protein. In the table there are around 600,000 distinct CDR3 sequences, over 9% of which are singletons. The sample was also linked to a second study, of T cells expressing NK-cell markers. This second study notes: Template switching by 5'RACE with UMIs generated the TCR beta cDNA.

The sequencing used PBMCs from blood, collected on the day of vaccination. These receptors came from a man aged 50-59 years who received an inactivated influenza vaccine.

The chain joins TRBV28 to TRBJ2-1; 10 nucleotides line up with TRBD2. The V gene end was trimmed by 6 bases and the J gene end by 8 bases; junction bases not matched to a gene: 4. This CDR3 contains 13 residues. CDR1 MDHEN and CDR2 SYDVKM come from the germline V gene. The CDR3 loop reads CASRSGRAYEQFF. CDR3 nucleotides: TGTGCCAGCAGGAGCGGGAGGGCCTATGAGCAGTTCTTC.

The chain is built from TRBV5-6 and TRBJ2-7; 10 bases map to TRBD1. Germline lookup yields CDR1 SGHDT and CDR2 YYEEEE. The junction had 5 bases not matched to a gene; V was cut back by 3 bases and J by 2 bases. There are 15 residues in the CDR3. The CDR3 region has the DNA TGTGCCAGCAGCTCCGACAGGGGGCTGACCTACGAGCAGTACTTC. Translated, it gives CASSSDRGLTYEQYF. Variable domain in full (rest from reference TRBV5-6 and TRBJ2-7): DAGVTQSPTHLIKTRGQQVTLRCSPKSGHDTVSWYQQALGQGPQFIFQYYEEEERQRGNFPDRFSGHQFPNYSSELNVNALLLGDSALYLCASSSDRGLTYEQYFGPGTRLTVT.

This clonotype was found many times. The chain employs TRBV11-2 and TRBJ1-2; D gene uncertain. The CDR3 consists of 16 residues. Germline V gene sequence: CDR1 SGHAT, CDR2 FQNNGV. V dropped 2 bases and J dropped 4 bases, with 17 bases sitting between them. Here the CDR3 DNA reads TGTGCCAGCAGCTTATTTTCGGTGGCCTCCCGCTATGGCTACACCTTC. Amino acid sequence: CASSLFSVASRYGYTF.

This clonotype was seen repeatedly, ten times or more. The chain recombines TRBV20-1 with TRBJ2-7, with 8 bases matching TRBD2. Trimming removed 6 bases from V and 2 bases from J; junction bases left unmatched: 6. The CDR3 loop spans 13 amino acids. Germline-derived CDR1 and CDR2 are DFQATT and SNEGSKA (reference sequence). CDR3 loop: CSAKTGGPYEQYF. The CDR3 bases are TGCAGTGCCAAGACGGGAGGGCCCTACGAGCAGTACTTC.

The chain employs TRBV11-2 and TRBJ2-3; 8 nucleotides agree with TRBD1. Unmatched junction bases numbered 2, after V lost 5 bases and J lost 4 bases. This CDR3 spans 13 amino acids. CDR1 SGHAT and CDR2 FQNNGV come from the germline V gene. The CDR3 region is CASSRTGPDTQYF. The CDR3 coding sequence is TGTGCCAGCAGCCGGACAGGGCCAGATACGCAGTATTTT.

This clonotype was observed a few times. The V call is TRBV6-2 or TRBV6-3, the J call TRBJ2-7; TRBD2 is a possible D gene (5 bases). CDR3 length: 12 amino acids. Per germline, CDR1 MNHEY and CDR2 SVGEGT. V lost 5 bases to trimming and J lost 9 bases, with 14 bases between them. This CDR3 is CASSQTSGRQYF. The CDR3 DNA sequence: TGTGCCAGCAGTCAAACTAGTGGGAGGCAGTACTTC.

The V and J genes are TRBV7-2 and TRBJ2-5; 9 bases agree with TRBD2. The V segment lost 7 bases and the J segment 12 bases; nucleotides outside the gene matches: 12. CDR1 is SGHTA and CDR2 is FQGNSA in the germline V gene. The CDR3 has 13 amino acids. In DNA form, the CDR3 reads TGTGCCAGCACCCTAGCGGGGCAACCACTTGAGTACTTC. Its protein product is CASTLAGQPLEYF.

This clonotype appeared a few times. The chain is built from TRBV3-1 and TRBJ1-2; D gene unclear. CDR1 and CDR2 from the germline V gene are LGHDT and YNNKEL (reference sequence). Trimming stripped 5 bases from V and 0 bases from J, with 13 bases between. The CDR3 is 15 amino acids. CDR3 sequence reads: CASSSVGDSNYGYTF. The CDR3 nucleotides read TGTGCCAGCAGCTCCGTCGGGGATTCTAACTATGGCTACACCTTC.

V is TRBV5-1 and J is TRBJ2-1, with a tentative D call TRBD2 (6 bases). The CDR3 runs to 13 residues. Trimming stripped 1 base from V and 9 bases from J, with 11 bases between. Per the germline V gene, CDR1 is SGHRS and CDR2 is YFSETQ. In DNA, the CDR3 is TGCGCCAGCAGCTTGTTCGTGGAGGGTGAGCAGTTCTTC. Its translation: CASSLFVEGEQFF.

This clonotype was seen a few times. J is TRBJ1-5 and V is TRBV28; D unclear. V was trimmed by 3 bases and J by 3 bases, leaving 12 bases between them. CDR3 length: 15 amino acids. Germline V gives CDR1 MDHEN, CDR2 SYDVKM. The CDR3 DNA sequence: TGTGCCAGCAGTTTTCGCCGGGGTTACAATCAGCCCCAGCATTTT. It yields the protein CASSFRRGYNQPQHF. The entire variable domain, with the rest obtained from reference TRBV28 and TRBJ1-5, is as follows: DVKVTQSSRYLVKRTGEKVFLECVQDMDHENMFWYRQDPGLGLRLIYFSYDVKMKEKGDIPEGYSVSREKKERFSLILESASTNQTSMYLCASSFRRGYNQPQHFGDGTRLSIL.

This clonotype showed up just a few times. The chain employs TRBV20-1 and TRBJ2-1, with 7 bases identical to TRBD2. Trimming cost V 7 bases and J 9 bases; bases outside gene matches: 9. Per the germline V gene, CDR1 is DFQATT and CDR2 is SNEGSKA (reference sequence). This CDR3 region has 12 residues. DNA for the CDR3: TGCAGTGGAAGCGGGATCATCGGTGAGCAGTTCTTC. Amino acids: CSGSGIIGEQFF.

This clonotype was picked up a small number of times. The chain is built from TRBV13 and TRBJ2-5; 9 nucleotides align to TRBD1. CDR3 length: 14 amino acids. CDR1 PRHDT and CDR2 FYEKMQ come from the germline V gene (reference sequence). With V trimmed by 3 bases and J by 5 bases, 4 bases remained unmatched. CDR3 sequence reads: CASSLRQGEETQYF. The CDR3 DNA reads as TGTGCCAGCAGCTTGAGACAGGGGGAGGAGACCCAGTACTTC.

This clonotype showed up just a few times. The V gene is TRBV29-1, the J gene TRBJ2-1, with D possibly being TRBD2 (5 bases). V shed 2 bases and J shed 1 base, with 12 bases lying between them. The V gene's germline CDR1 is SQVTM and CDR2 ANQGSEA. The CDR3 totals 15 residues. The CDR3: CSVESWERSYNEQFF. CDR3 bases: TGCAGCGTTGAATCGTGGGAGAGGTCCTACAATGAGCAGTTCTTC.

The V gene is TRBV7-2, the J gene TRBJ2-3; no firm D call. Trimming took off 6 bases at V and 6 bases at J, with 19 bases between the two ends. The CDR3 has 15 residues. Germline CDR1 and CDR2: SGHTA and FQGNSA. The CDR3 coding sequence is TGTGCCAGCAGTCAAAGTACGGGCTCTGTGGATACGCAGTATTTT. It specifies CASSQSTGSVDTQYF.

This clonotype was picked up a small number of times. This chain joins TRBV20-1 and TRBJ2-1; D is unresolved. The CDR3 runs 10 residues. Germline lookup yields CDR1 DFQATT and CDR2 SNEGSKA (reference sequence). Trimming removed 3 bases from V and 12 bases from J, with 9 bases in between. The CDR3 coding sequence is TGCAGTGCTAGGTTAGTCGGGCAGTTCTTC. It codes for CSARLVGQFF.

This clonotype showed up just a few times. The V gene is TRBV5-1, the J gene TRBJ2-7; TRBD1 is a possible D gene (6 bases). The V gene lost 4 bases and the J gene lost 2 bases, with 16 bases spanning the gap. The germline V gene has CDR1 SGHRS and CDR2 YFSETQ. This CDR3 contains 15 residues. The chain's CDR3 is CASSPDRSITYEQYF. The CDR3 DNA follows: TGCGCCAGCAGCCCGGACAGATCGATCACCTACGAGCAGTACTTC.

This clonotype has just a few counts. V is TRBV29-1 and J is TRBJ1-4; TRBD1 agrees at 9 bases. J lost 6 bases, V lost 6 bases, and 5 bases had no gene match. This CDR3 comprises 13 residues. In germline, CDR1 is SQVTM, CDR2 ANQGSEA. The CDR3 bases are TGCAGCGTCACGGGACAGGGAGATGAAAAACTGTTTTTT. Its translation: CSVTGQGDEKLFF. The full variable domain, in which reference TRBV29-1 and TRBJ1-4 provide the parts outside the CDR3, is SAVISQKPSRDICQRGTSLTIQCQVDSQVTMMFWYRQQPGQSLTLIATANQGSEATYESGFVIDKFPISRPNLTFSTLTVSNMSPEDSSIYLCSVTGQGDEKLFFGSGTQLSVL.

The CDR3 region has the DNA TGCGCCAGCAGTGGGACACCCGGTTACGAGCAGTACTTC. Translating it yields CASSGTPGYEQYF. The chain couples TRBV10-2 to TRBJ2-7; possible D gene TRBD1, 5 bases. V lost 4 bases and J 4 bases, leaving 11 bases between the germline ends. This CDR3 comprises 13 residues. The germline V gene has CDR1 WSHSY and CDR2 SAAADI.

This clonotype was found a few times. The chain is built from TRBV12-3 or TRBV12-4 and TRBJ2-1; no clear D. The CDR3 totals 10 residues. The ends were cut back, 4 bases at V and 8 bases at J, with 3 bases in the middle. CDR3: CASSSYEQFF. In nucleotides, the CDR3 is TGTGCCAGCAGTTCCTATGAGCAGTTCTTC.

This clonotype has just a few counts. The chain recombines TRBV3-1 with TRBJ2-2; D gene ambiguous. The CDR3 has 13 residues. The V and J ends lost 4 bases and 6 bases respectively, with 9 bases between them. Looked up from germline, CDR1 is LGHDT and CDR2 is YNNKEL (reference sequence). This CDR3 is CASSPFVAGELFF. DNA for the CDR3: TGTGCCAGCAGCCCGTTCGTGGCCGGGGAGCTGTTTTTT.

The J gene is TRBJ2-3, the V gene TRBV4-3; 7 bases match TRBD2. CDR1 is LGHNA and CDR2 is YSLEER in the germline V gene. Trimming removed 1 base from V and 5 bases from J; junction bases left unmatched: 3. The length of the CDR3 is 14 residues. The CDR3 spells CASSQGLARDTQYF. DNA of the CDR3: TGCGCCAGCAGCCAAGGACTAGCTAGAGATACGCAGTATTTT.

This clonotype has at least ten counts. This rearrangement joins TRBV27 to TRBJ2-1, with D maybe TRBD2 (5 bases). With 0 bases removed from V and 9 bases from J, the gap between germline ends came to 15 bases. Per the germline V gene, CDR1 is MNHEY and CDR2 is SMNVEV (reference sequence). CDR3 size: 15 residues. The CDR3 protein is CASSLSLFVGSEQFF. CDR3 sequence (DNA): TGTGCCAGCAGTTTATCACTGTTCGTAGGGAGTGAGCAGTTCTTC.

The chain carries TRBV30 and TRBJ2-3; D gene uncertain. Between the trimmed V and J ends, which lost 0 bases and 5 bases, there was a span of 6 bases. This CDR3 has 12 residues. Germline V lookup: CDR1 GTSNPN, CDR2 SVGIG (reference sequence). In DNA, the CDR3 is TGTGCCTGGAGTGTACGGATAGATACGCAGTATTTT. This codes for CAWSVRIDTQYF.

This clonotype was detected only a few times. The rearrangement joins TRBV5-1 to TRBJ1-1; 8 bases are shared with TRBD1. The CDR3 length is 16 residues. Trimming took 0 bases from V and 4 from J; bases not matched to a gene: 8. CDR1 and CDR2 from the germline V gene are SGHRS and YFSETQ. The CDR3 loop reads CASSLASGQGGTEAFF. In DNA, the CDR3 is TGCGCCAGCAGCTTGGCGTCCGGACAGGGTGGCACTGAAGCTTTCTTT. The variable domain in full, completed from reference TRBV5-1 and TRBJ1-1, reads KAGVTQTPRYLIKTRGQQVTLSCSPISGHRSVSWYQQTPGQGLQFLFEYFSETQRNKGNFPGRFSGRQFSNSRSEMNVSTLELGDSALYLCASSLASGQGGTEAFFGQGTRLTVV.

This sequence joins TRBV30 and TRBJ2-6, with D maybe TRBD1 (6 bases). Germline V gene data show CDR1 as GTSNPN and CDR2 as SVGIG (reference sequence). The V end was cut by 0 bases, the J end by 2 bases, with 20 bases between. This CDR3 has 19 amino acids. The CDR3 nucleotides are TGTGCCTGGAGTGTACGTTTGGGACAAGGGGTACCTGGGGCCAACGTCCTGACTTTC. Residues: CAWSVRLGQGVPGANVLTF.